This is a list of T cell receptor beta chains from one sample in a study of T cells expressing NK-cell markers. TCRdb re-called the 5' RACE reads and gives one entry per CDR3 protein, without DNA. Recorded for this sample: a few hundred thousand distinct CDR3 sequences. The sequencing sample was made of blood T cells: a sorted CD56 or NKG2C T cell subset, CD4+ or CD8+ T cells, or bulk PBMC T cells (not recorded which). These receptors all stem from a man aged 18 to 69 in good health. Both conserved end residues are part of each CDR3.

TRBV4-1	TRBJ2-4	CASSQEAPGLVAKNIQYF
TRBV29-1	TRBJ1-4	CSVDVTGANEKLFF
TRBV5-1	TRBJ2-3	CASSFGTGLYTDTQYF
TRBV24-1	TRBJ2-5	CATSDKGGPYETQYF
TRBV19	TRBJ2-1	CASSTTGTGAGFSYNEQFF
TRBV10-3	TRBJ2-3	CAINFGLATDTQYF
TRBV20-1	TRBJ1-1	CSARLGNMNTEAFF
TRBV25-1	TRBJ1-2	CASSEYPNGGYTF
TRBV2	TRBJ2-2	CASSFRGGTGELFF
TRBV20-1	TRBJ2-3	CTPGRQSSTDTQYF
TRBV5-8	TRBJ1-5	CASSGWTGSSQPQHF
TRBV3-1	TRBJ2-3	CASSQLVLAGYTDTQYF
TRBV9	TRBJ2-1	CASSVSHPPNYNEQFF
TRBV5-1	TRBJ1-2	CASSLLGLYGYTF
TRBV5-6	TRBJ2-6	CASSLEWDRASGANVLTF
TRBV7-8	TRBJ1-4	CASSLRDNDRREKLFF
TRBV11-2	TRBJ2-2	CASSPSGAYGGELFF
TRBV6-1	TRBJ2-7	CASSGRTSGLITYEQYF
TRBV20-1	TRBJ2-7	CSAGGVGEQYF
TRBV6-1	TRBJ2-2	CASSEWQFTGELFF
TRBV18	TRBJ2-7	CASSPPPGGSYEQYF
TRBV5-1	TRBJ2-3	CASSYSTSGLGITDTQYF
TRBV3-1	TRBJ1-4	CASSHFASGPTNEKLFF
TRBV5-4	TRBJ1-2	CASSFILGGDGYTF
TRBV18	TRBJ1-1	CASSLASLNTEAFF
TRBV12-3/TRBV12-4	TRBJ2-1	CASTRLTSVKQFF
TRBV12-3/TRBV12-4	TRBJ1-5	CASSLIRRSGYSNQPQHF
TRBV29-1	TRBJ1-5	CSVVGGQDGNQPQHF
TRBV5-5	TRBJ1-2	CASSAGGGFGYTF
TRBV24-1	TRBJ2-1	CATSVASGGNEQFF
TRBV2	TRBJ1-1	CASRETGLEAEAFF
TRBV9	TRBJ2-3	CASSGFRTDTQYF
TRBV9	TRBJ2-3	CASSVNRDTDTQYF
TRBV13	TRBJ2-7	CASSKRDIRGVSYEQYF
TRBV7-3	TRBJ2-4	CASSMGLAGTKNIQYF
TRBV3-1	TRBJ2-2	CASSRQGGPNTGELFF
TRBV20-1	TRBJ2-7	CSASRLQPPEQYF
TRBV6-5	TRBJ2-3	CASSYSRGLAGGTDTQYF
TRBV5-1	TRBJ1-2	CACRQAPGYGYTF
TRBV30	TRBJ2-5	CAWSAGLADAGTQYF
TRBV5-1	TRBJ2-1	CASQLYWTGSRGEQFF
TRBV6-1	TRBJ2-3	CASSEALRAGGGTDTQYF
TRBV7-2	TRBJ2-7	CASSLSSGVITYEQYF
TRBV18	TRBJ2-7	CASSPPVRGRRSYEQYF
TRBV12-5	TRBJ2-3	CASAGGHHTSTDTQYF
TRBV27	TRBJ2-5	CASSPWTTGQETQYF
TRBV20-1	TRBJ2-7	CSALAGQGEEQYF
TRBV20-1	TRBJ1-6	CSARAAGVSYNSPLHF
TRBV20-1	TRBJ2-1	CSATQTTGVWSYNEQFF
TRBV11-2	TRBJ2-7	CASSLDLPFYTEDYEQYF
TRBV6-5	TRBJ1-5	CATGRNNQPQHF